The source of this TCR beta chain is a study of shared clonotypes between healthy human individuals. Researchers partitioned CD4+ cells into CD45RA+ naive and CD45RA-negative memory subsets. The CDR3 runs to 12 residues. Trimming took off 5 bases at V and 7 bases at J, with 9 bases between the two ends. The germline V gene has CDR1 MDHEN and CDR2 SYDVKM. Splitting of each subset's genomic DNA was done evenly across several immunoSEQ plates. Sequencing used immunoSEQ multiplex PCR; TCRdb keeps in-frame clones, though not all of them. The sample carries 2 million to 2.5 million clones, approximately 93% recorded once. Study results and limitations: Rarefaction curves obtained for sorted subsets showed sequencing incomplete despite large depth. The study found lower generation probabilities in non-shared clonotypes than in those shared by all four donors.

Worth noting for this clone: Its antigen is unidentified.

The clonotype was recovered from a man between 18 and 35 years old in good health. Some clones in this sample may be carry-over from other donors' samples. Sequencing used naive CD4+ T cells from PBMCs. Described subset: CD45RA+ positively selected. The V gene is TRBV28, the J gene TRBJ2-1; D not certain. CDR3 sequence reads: CASSSRRNEQFF. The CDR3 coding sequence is TGTGCCAGCAGTAGCAGGCGGAATGAGCAGTTCTTC.